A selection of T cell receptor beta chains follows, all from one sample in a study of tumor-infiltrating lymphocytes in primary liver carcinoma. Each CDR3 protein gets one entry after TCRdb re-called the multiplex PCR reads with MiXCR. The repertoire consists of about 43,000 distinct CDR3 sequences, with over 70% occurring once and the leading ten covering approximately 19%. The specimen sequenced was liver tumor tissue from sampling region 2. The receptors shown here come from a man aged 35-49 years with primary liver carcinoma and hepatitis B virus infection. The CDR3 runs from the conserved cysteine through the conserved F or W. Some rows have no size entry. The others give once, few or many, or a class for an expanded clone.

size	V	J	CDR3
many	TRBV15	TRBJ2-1	CATRTRESHLYNEQFF
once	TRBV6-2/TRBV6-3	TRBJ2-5	CTSSGAEIQYF
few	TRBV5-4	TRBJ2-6	CASSQGQGASGASVLTF
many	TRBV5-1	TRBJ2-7	CASSLAVGRSYEQYF
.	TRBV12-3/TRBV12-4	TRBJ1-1	CDSSPDSPTQWMNIEAFF
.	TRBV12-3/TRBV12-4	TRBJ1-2	CAIGQWVDGCTF
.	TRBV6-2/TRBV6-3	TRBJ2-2	CASSYPTALAGRTGDLFF
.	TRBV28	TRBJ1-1	CAGTRDHGNTEAFF
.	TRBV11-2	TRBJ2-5	CTSSSTGLVGGSVETQYF
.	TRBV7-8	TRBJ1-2	CTSSPRTGGAGYGYTF
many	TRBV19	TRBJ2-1	CASSGSRQGGYNEQFF
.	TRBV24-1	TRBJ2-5	CVTSVLIGTQYF
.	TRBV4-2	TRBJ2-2	CASSHAVSGELFF
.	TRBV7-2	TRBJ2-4	CAGSLDGRGGKNIQYF
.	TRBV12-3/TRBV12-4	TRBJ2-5	CTSSHEVPGSGETQYF
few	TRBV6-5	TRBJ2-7	CAGSYPRGRNEQYF
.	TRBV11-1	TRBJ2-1	CPSSFQGPLYIEQFF
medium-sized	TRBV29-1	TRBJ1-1	CSDDRGAFF
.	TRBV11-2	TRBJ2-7	CASSLRWTGENKQHF